This T cell receptor (beta chain) comes out of a study of radiation and T cells in renal cell carcinoma. Regarding the study as a whole: Top tumor clonotypes rose in blood 2 weeks post-radiation, then contracted.

CDR3 length equals 16 residues. V shed 2 bases, J shed 4 bases, and the junction held 6 bases outside the gene matches. CDR1 and CDR2 from the germline V gene are MNHEY and SVGAGI. This table comes from immunoSEQ multiplex PCR, and its TCRdb copy is limited to in-frame clones, with some not included. The profile shows over 30,000 clones, approximately 84% of them singletons. Time point denoted: blood 4 weeks post-SBRT, at nephrectomy. Noted treatment: 15 Gy SBRT to primary tumor, nephrectomy 4 weeks later. Blood was sampled at baseline, 2 weeks and 4 weeks after SBRT. This renal cell carcinoma was of the clear cell type. About this clone itself: Its specificity is unknown.

The clonotype was recovered from a man aged 55 to 70 with renal cell carcinoma. The sample consisted of blood, taken from a patient whose treatment included radiotherapy and nephrectomy. The chain recombines TRBV6-5 with TRBJ1-4, with 8 bases that match TRBD1. The CDR3 sequence: CASSYDDRGGNEKLFF. The DNA of the CDR3 is TGTGCCAGCAGTTACGACGACAGGGGTGGTAATGAAAAACTGTTTTTT.